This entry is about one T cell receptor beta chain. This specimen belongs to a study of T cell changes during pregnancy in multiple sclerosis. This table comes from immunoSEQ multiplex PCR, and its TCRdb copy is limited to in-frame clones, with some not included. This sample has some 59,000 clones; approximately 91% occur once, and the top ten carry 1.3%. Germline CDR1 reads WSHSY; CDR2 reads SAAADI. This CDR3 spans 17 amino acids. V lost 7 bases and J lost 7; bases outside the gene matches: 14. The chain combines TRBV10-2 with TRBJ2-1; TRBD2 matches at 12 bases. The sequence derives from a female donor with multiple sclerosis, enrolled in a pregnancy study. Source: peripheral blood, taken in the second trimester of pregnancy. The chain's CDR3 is CASTLTSGGNEGNEQFF. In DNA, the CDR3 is TGCGCCAGCACCTTGACTAGCGGGGGAAATGAGGGTAATGAGCAGTTCTTC.